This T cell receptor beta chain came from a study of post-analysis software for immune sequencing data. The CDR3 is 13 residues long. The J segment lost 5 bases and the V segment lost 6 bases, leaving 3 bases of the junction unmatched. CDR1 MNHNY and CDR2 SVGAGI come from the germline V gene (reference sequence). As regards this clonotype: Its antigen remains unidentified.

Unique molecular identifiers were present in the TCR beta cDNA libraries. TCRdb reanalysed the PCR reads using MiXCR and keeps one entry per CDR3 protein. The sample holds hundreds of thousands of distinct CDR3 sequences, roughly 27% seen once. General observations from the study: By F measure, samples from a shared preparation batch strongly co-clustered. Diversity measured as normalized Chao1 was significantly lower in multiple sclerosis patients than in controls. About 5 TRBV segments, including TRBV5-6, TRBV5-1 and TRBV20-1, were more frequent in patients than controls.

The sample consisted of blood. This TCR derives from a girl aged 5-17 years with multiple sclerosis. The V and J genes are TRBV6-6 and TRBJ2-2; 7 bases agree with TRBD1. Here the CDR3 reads CASRLTGTGELFF. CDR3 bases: TGTGCCAGCAGACTGACAGGGACCGGGGAGCTGTTTTTT.